This passage covers 20 T cell receptor beta chains from one sample sequenced in a study of CD8+ T cells in alopecia areata. After isolation, RNA underwent reverse transcription to generate cDNA as the sequencing template. Produced via immunoSEQ multiplex PCR; TCRdb's table is partial and in-frame only. Here the sample spans 250,000 or so clones, 67% being singletons. Sequencing was performed on CD4+ T cells sorted from blood, taken at week 0. These receptors were collected from a human donor with alopecia areata.

This clone was seen more than once but under ten times. The rearrangement uses TRBV7-3 and TRBJ2-3; 9 positions agree with TRBD2. The CDR3 has 14 amino acids. Germline V gene lookup returns CDR1 SGHTA and CDR2 FQGTGA. J lost 6 bases, V lost 2 bases, and 3 bases had no gene match. This chain's CDR3 is CASSLAGGLDTQYF. CDR3 DNA sequence: TGTGCCAGCAGCTTAGCGGGGGGGCTGGATACGCAGTATTTT.

J is TRBJ2-1 and V is TRBV30; D tentatively reads TRBD1 or TRBD2 (6 bases each). Germline CDR1 and CDR2: GTSNPN and SVGIG (reference sequence). V gave up 1 base and J gave up 4 bases, with 17 bases separating them. The CDR3 is 16 residues long. CDR3 bases: TGTGCCTGGAGTGCTCGGGGGCGGGGAATATACAATGAGCAGTTCTTC. Amino acids: CAWSARGRGIYNEQFF.

The chain joins TRBV10-2 to TRBJ1-5; D ambiguous. Germline values: CDR1 WSHSY, CDR2 SAAADI. This CDR3 is 14 amino acids long. V was clipped by 6 bases and J by 4 bases, with 13 bases between them. For the CDR3, the DNA is TGCGCCAGCAGAAACCTCGGACCAAATCAGCCCCAGCATTTT. As protein: CASRNLGPNQPQHF.

V gene TRBV29-1 combines with J gene TRBJ2-6; D is undetermined. This CDR3 is built from 15 residues. Germline lookup yields CDR1 SQVTM and CDR2 ANQGSEA. The germline V and J ends were trimmed by 4 bases and 0 bases, with 10 bases remaining between them. Written as DNA, the CDR3 is TGCAGCGTTGTAGGACCGTTCTCTGGGGCCAACGTCCTGACTTTC. Protein: CSVVGPFSGANVLTF. The variable domain in full, completed from reference TRBV29-1 and TRBJ2-6, reads SAVISQKPSRDICQRGTSLTIQCQVDSQVTMMFWYRQQPGQSLTLIATANQGSEATYESGFVIDKFPISRPNLTFSTLTVSNMSPEDSSIYLCSVVGPFSGANVLTFGAGSRLTVL.

The DNA of the CDR3 is TGTGCCAGCAGCTTAGCAGGGGATAATTCACCCCTCCACTTT. This translates into CASSLAGDNSPLHF. The chain is built from TRBV5-6 and TRBJ1-6; D might be TRBD1 (6 bases). CDR1 SGHDT and CDR2 YYEEEE come from the germline V gene. V was clipped by 2 bases and J by 5 bases, with 8 bases between them. The CDR3 spans 14 residues.

This clone occurred a few times. V gene TRBV12-5 combines with J gene TRBJ2-3, with a weak D call TRBD1 (6 bases). V shed 0 bases and J shed 1 base, with 11 bases lying between them. The CDR3 has 16 amino acids. Germline loops: CDR1 LGHNT, CDR2 FRNRAP. CDR3 nucleotides: TGTGCTAGTGGTTTGGTACAGGGCGCCCGCACAGATACGCAGTATTTT. This sequence encodes CASGLVQGARTDTQYF.

The chain joins TRBV4-2 to TRBJ2-2; 8 nucleotides line up with TRBD2. The V segment lost 1 base and the J segment 1 base; nucleotides outside the gene matches: 11. This CDR3 contains 19 residues. The V gene's germline CDR1 is LGHNA and CDR2 YNFKEQ. The CDR3 here is CASSQGPGGVAGNTGELFF. CDR3 nucleotides: TGTGCCAGCAGCCAAGGCCCCGGGGGGGTAGCGGGGAACACCGGGGAGCTGTTTTTT.

This clone has just a few counts. The V call is TRBV7-2, the J call TRBJ2-7, with 7 bases that match TRBD1. The CDR3 has 15 residues. The V gene end was trimmed by 1 base and the J gene end by 3 bases; junction bases not matched to a gene: 6. Germline values: CDR1 SGHTA, CDR2 FQGNSA. The CDR3 reads CASSLVQGYLYEQYF. The CDR3 nucleotides are TGTGCCAGCAGCTTAGTACAGGGGTACCTCTACGAGCAGTACTTC.

The chain joins TRBV5-1 to TRBJ2-1, with D maybe TRBD1 (5 bases). This CDR3 is 14 amino acids long. Between the trimmed V and J ends, which lost 1 base and 6 bases, there was a span of 11 bases. Germline V gene data show CDR1 as SGHRS and CDR2 as YFSETQ. The CDR3 sequence: CASSLQGRVNEQFF. CDR3 bases: TGCGCCAGCAGCTTGCAGGGCAGGGTCAATGAGCAGTTCTTC.

The V gene is TRBV10-3, the J gene TRBJ2-1, with 11 bases aligning to TRBD2. This CDR3 has 15 residues. Trimming at V came to 5 bases and at J to 9 bases, leaving 9 bases not matched to a gene. The germline gives CDR1 ENHRY, CDR2 SYGVKD. The CDR3 sequence: CAISSSSGGYGEQFF. The CDR3 DNA follows: TGTGCCATCAGTTCCTCTAGCGGGGGGTACGGTGAGCAGTTCTTC.

The chain is built from TRBV2 and TRBJ1-1; perhaps TRBD1 as D (6 bases). Trimming stripped 6 bases from V and 1 base from J, with 9 bases between. Germline V lookup: CDR1 SNHLY, CDR2 FYNNEI. The CDR3 has 13 residues. The chain's CDR3 is CASRGHPNTEAFF. The DNA for the CDR3 is TGTGCCAGCAGGGGACACCCGAACACTGAAGCTTTCTTT.

The chain links TRBV19 to TRBJ2-5, with TRBD2 matching over 7 bases. V shed 6 bases, J shed 1 base, and the junction held 8 bases outside the gene matches. In germline, CDR1 is LNHDA, CDR2 SQIVND (reference sequence). CDR3 length: 15 amino acids. The CDR3 reads CASRPLAGGQETQYF. In nucleotides, the CDR3 is TGTGCCAGTAGACCTTTAGCGGGCGGCCAAGAGACCCAGTACTTC.

This clone was recorded a few times. V is TRBV30 and J is TRBJ1-1, with D unclear. CDR1 is GTSNPN, CDR2 SVGIG, per germline (reference sequence). CDR3 length equals 14 residues. V lost 0 bases and J lost 5, with 13 bases in between. In DNA, the CDR3 is TGTGCCTGGAGTGTTCGCGGCCGGCGGACTGAAGCTTTCTTT. This translates into CAWSVRGRRTEAFF.

This rearrangement joins TRBV5-6 to TRBJ1-1; the match to TRBD1 covers 7 bases. The CDR3 sequence is 14 residues long. Germline lookup yields CDR1 SGHDT and CDR2 YYEEEE. V dropped 4 bases and J dropped 3; count of bases not matched to a gene: 6. In DNA, the CDR3 is TGTGCCAGCAGCATACCGGGACAGCACACTGAAGCTTTCTTT. This gives the protein CASSIPGQHTEAFF.

A remark on this clone: The junction shows a germline mismatch at one end, possibly a read error. This chain joins TRBV7-7 and TRBJ2-5; no clear D. Germline CDR1 and CDR2: SSHAT and FNYEAQ (reference sequence). This CDR3 region has 12 residues. The DNA of the CDR3 is TGTGCTAGCAGCCAGTACCAAGAGACCCAGTACTTC. This sequence encodes CASSQYQETQYF.

There are a few counts of this clone. J is TRBJ1-2 and V is TRBV12-5; maybe TRBD1 (5 bases). The CDR3 runs 16 residues. Germline-derived CDR1 and CDR2 are LGHNT and FRNRAP. V lost 1 base, J lost 4 bases, and 16 bases lay in between. The CDR3 DNA sequence: TGTGCTAGTGGTTTGGGACCCCCCGGGACGACCTATGGCTACACCTTC. It codes for CASGLGPPGTTYGYTF.

V usage is TRBV30 and J usage is TRBJ1-5; TRBD1 agrees at 7 bases. Losses at the gene ends were 5 bases for V and 4 bases for J; bases not matched to a gene: 5. The CDR3 has 13 residues. The V gene's germline CDR1 is GTSNPN and CDR2 SVGIG (reference sequence). The CDR3 loop reads CAWSGQTNQPQHF. CDR3 sequence (DNA): TGTGCCTGGTCGGGACAGACTAATCAGCCCCAGCATTTT.

V gene TRBV6-5 combines with J gene TRBJ2-7; 12 bases are a match to TRBD1. CDR1 and CDR2 (germline): MNHEY, SVGAGI. The CDR3 loop spans 15 amino acids. After removal of 6 bases from V and 6 bases from J, the junction contained 9 bases not matched to a gene. The CDR3 nucleotides read TGTGCCAGCAGCAGTAATGGGGACAGGGGGCGCGAGCAGTACTTC. Translating it yields CASSSNGDRGREQYF.

This rearrangement joins TRBV30 to TRBJ1-6; no definite D call. The germline CDR1 and CDR2 sequences are GTSNPN and SVGIG (reference sequence). V lost 8 bases to trimming and J lost 0 bases, with 17 bases between them. The CDR3 sequence is 16 residues long. Here the CDR3 reads CAADLGKSSYNSPLHF. CDR3 nucleotides: TGTGCCGCCGATTTGGGGAAAAGCTCCTATAATTCACCCCTCCACTTT.

The chain uses TRBV18 and TRBJ1-6; D is possibly TRBD1 (5 bases). V was pared by 4 bases and J by 7 bases, with 11 bases between. CDR1 is KGHSH and CDR2 is LQKENI in the germline V gene. This CDR3 has 14 amino acids. The CDR3 reads CASSHPGGNSPLHF. As DNA, the CDR3 is TGTGCCAGCTCACACCCCGGGGGAAATTCACCCCTCCACTTT.